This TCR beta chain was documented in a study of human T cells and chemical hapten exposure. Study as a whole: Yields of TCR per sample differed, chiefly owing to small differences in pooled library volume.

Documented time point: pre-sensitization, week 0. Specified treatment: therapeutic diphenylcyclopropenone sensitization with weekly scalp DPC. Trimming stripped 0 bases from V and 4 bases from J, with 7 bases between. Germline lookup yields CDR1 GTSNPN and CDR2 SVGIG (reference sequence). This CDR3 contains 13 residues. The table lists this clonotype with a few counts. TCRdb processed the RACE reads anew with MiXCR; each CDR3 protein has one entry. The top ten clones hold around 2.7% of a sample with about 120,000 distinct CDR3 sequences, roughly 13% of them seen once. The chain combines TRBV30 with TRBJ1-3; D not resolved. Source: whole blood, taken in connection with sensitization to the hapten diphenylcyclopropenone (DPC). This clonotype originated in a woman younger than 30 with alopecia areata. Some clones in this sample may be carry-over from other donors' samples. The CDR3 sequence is CAWSVLIGNTIYF. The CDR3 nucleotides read TGTGCCTGGAGTGTTCTTATAGGAAACACCATATATTTT. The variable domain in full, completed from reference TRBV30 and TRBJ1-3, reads SQTIHQWPATLVQPVGSPLSLECTVEGTSNPNLYWYRQAAGRGLQLLFYSVGIGQISSEVPQNLSASRPQDRQFILSSKKLLLSDSGFYLCAWSVLIGNTIYFGEGSWLTVV.